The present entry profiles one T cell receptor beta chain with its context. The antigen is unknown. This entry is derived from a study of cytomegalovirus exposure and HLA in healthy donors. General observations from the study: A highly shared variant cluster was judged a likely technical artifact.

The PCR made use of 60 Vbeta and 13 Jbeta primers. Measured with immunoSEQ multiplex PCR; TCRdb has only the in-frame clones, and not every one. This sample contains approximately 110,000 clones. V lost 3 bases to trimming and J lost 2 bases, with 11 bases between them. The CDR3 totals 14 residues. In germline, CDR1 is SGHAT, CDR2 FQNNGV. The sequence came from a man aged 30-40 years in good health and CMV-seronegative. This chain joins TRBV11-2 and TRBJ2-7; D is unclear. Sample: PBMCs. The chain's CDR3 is CASSLGYRTYEQYF. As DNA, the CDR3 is TGTGCCAGCAGCTTGGGCTACCGTACCTACGAGCAGTACTTC.